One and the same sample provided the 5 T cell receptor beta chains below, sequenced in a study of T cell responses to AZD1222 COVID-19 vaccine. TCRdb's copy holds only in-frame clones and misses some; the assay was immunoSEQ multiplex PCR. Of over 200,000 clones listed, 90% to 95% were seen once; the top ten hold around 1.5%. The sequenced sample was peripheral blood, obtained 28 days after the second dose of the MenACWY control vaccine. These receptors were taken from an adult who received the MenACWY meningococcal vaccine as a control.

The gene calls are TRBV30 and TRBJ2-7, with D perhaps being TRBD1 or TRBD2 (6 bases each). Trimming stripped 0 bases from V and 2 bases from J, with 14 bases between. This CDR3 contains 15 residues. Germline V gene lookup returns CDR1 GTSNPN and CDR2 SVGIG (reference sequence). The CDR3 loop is CAWSVKGGATYEQYF. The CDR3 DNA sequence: TGTGCCTGGAGTGTAAAGGGGGGCGCAACCTACGAGCAGTACTTC.

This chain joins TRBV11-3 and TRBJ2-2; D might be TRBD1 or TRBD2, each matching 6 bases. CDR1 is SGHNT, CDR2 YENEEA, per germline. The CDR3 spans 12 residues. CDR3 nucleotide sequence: TGTCATAGGGGGGATAGTACCGGGGAGCTGTTTTTT. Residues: CHRGDSTGELFF.

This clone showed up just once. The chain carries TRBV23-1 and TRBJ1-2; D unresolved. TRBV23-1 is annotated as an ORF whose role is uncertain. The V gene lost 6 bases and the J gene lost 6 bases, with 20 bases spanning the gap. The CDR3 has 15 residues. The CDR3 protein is CASSHGEESGDGYTF. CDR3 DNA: TGCGCCAGCAGCCATGGTGAGGAATCTGGGGATGGCTACACCTTC.

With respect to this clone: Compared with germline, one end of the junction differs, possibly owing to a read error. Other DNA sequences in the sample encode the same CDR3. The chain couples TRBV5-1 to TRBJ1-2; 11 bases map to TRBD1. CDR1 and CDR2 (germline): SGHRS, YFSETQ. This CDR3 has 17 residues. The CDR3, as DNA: TGCGCCAGCAGCCCTAGGACAGGGGGCGCTGGTAACTATGGCTACACTTTC. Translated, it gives CASSPRTGGAGNYGYTF.

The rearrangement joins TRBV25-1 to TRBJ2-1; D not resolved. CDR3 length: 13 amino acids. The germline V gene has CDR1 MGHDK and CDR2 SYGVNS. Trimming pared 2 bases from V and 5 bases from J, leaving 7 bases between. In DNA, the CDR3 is TGTGCCAGCAGTGAAGTTGGGGACAATGAGCAGTTCTTC. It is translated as CASSEVGDNEQFF.